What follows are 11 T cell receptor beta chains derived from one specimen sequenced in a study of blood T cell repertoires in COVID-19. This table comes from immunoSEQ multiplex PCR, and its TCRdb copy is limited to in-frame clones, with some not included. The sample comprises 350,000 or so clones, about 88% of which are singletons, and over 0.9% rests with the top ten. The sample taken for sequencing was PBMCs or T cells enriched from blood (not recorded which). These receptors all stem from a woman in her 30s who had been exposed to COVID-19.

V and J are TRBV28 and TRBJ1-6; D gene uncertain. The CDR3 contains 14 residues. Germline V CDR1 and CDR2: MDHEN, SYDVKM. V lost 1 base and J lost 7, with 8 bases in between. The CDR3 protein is CASSLFELNSPLHF. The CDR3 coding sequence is TGTGCCAGCAGTTTATTCGAGTTAAATTCACCCCTCCACTTT.

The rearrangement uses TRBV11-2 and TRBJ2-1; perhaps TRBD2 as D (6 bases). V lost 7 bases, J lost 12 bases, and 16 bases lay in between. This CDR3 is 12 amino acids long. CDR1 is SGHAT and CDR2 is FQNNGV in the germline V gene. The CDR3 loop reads CASTLSGGVQFF. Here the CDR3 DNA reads TGTGCCAGCACCCTTTCCGGGGGAGTGCAGTTCTTC.

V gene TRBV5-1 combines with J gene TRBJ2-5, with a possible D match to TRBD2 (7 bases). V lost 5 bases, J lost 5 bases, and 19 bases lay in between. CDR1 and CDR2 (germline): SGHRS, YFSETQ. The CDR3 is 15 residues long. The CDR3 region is CASSEGGGPFETQYF. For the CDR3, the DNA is TGCGCCAGCAGTGAGGGGGGAGGGCCGTTCGAGACCCAGTACTTC.

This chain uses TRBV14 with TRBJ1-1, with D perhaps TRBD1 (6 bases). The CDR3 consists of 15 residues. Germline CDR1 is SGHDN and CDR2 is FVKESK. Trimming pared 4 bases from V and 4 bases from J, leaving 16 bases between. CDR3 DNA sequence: TGTGCCAGCAGCCCGAGATTGGGGGCGGGCACTGAAGCTTTCTTT. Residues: CASSPRLGAGTEAFF.

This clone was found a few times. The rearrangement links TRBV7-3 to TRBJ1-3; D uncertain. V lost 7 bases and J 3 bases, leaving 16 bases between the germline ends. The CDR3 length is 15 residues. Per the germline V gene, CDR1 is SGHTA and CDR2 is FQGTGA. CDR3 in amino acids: CASTLEPGVGNTIYF. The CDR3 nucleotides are TGTGCCAGCACTCTAGAACCCGGGGTTGGAAACACCATATATTTT.

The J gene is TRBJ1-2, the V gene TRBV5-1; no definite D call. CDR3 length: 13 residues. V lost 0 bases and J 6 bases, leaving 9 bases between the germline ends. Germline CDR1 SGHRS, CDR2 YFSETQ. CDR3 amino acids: CASSLAGRDGYTF. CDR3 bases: TGCGCCAGCAGCTTGGCGGGGAGGGATGGCTACACCTTC.

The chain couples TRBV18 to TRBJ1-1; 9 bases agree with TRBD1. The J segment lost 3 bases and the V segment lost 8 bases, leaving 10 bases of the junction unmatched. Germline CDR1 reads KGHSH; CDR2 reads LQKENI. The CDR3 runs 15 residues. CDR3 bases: TGTGCCAGCGGGGACAGGGATTTATTGGACACTGAAGCTTTCTTT. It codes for CASGDRDLLDTEAFF.

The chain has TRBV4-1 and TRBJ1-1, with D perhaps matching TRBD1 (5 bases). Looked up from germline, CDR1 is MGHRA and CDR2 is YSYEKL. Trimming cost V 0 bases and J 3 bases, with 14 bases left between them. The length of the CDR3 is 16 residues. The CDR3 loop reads CASSQEWTGGDTEAFF. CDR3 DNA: TGCGCCAGCAGCCAAGAATGGACGGGGGGGGACACTGAAGCTTTCTTT.

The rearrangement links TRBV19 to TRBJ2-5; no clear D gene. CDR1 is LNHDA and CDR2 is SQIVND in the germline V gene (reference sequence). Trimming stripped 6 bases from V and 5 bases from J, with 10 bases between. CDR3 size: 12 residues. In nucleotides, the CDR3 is TGTGCCAGTAGCAATCGCCAGGAGACCCAGTACTTC. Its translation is CASSNRQETQYF. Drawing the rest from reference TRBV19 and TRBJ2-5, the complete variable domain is DGGITQSPKYLFRKEGQNVTLSCEQNLNHDAMYWYRQDPGQGLRLIYYSQIVNDFQKGDIAEGYSVSREKKESFPLTVTSAQKNPTAFYLCASSNRQETQYFGPGTRLLVL.

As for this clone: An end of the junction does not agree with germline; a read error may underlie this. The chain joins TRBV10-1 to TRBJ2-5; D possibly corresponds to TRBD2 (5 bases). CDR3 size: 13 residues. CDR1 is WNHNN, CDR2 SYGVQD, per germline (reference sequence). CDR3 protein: CATQRGMGETQYF. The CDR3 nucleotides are TGCGCCACCCAACGGGGTATGGGAGAGACTCAGTACTTC.

This CDR3 reads CASSKTNRGNTGELFF. CDR3 in DNA: TGTGCCAGCAGCAAGACGAACCGCGGGAACACCGGGGAGCTGTTTTTT. This rearrangement joins TRBV7-6 to TRBJ2-2, with no clear D. V was clipped by 5 bases and J by 1 base, with 14 bases between them. The CDR3 totals 16 residues. Germline CDR1 and CDR2: SGHVS and FNYEAQ.